This TCR beta chain is drawn from a study of OX40 agonist ivuxolimab in advanced cancers. Clones were read by immunoSEQ multiplex PCR, and TCRdb kept only the in-frame ones, dropping some. The table lists some 90,000 clones, over 75% of them singletons, with 3.5% to 5.5% in the top ten. After removal of 4 bases from V and 6 bases from J, the junction contained 12 bases not matched to a gene. This CDR3 is 16 amino acids long. From germline, CDR1 is MDHEN and CDR2 SYDVKM. Autoimmune disease history or systemic immunosuppression disqualified patients. The J gene is TRBJ2-1, the V gene TRBV28; the match to TRBD2 covers 7 bases. Source: CD4+ or CD8+ T cells sorted from blood, taken in a trial of the OX40 agonist ivuxolimab. The clonotype comes from an adult with an advanced solid tumor such as melanoma, head and neck, liver or kidney cancer. The CDR3 region has the DNA TGTGCCAGCAGTTCCGCCGGACTAGGATTCGGCAATGAGCAGTTCTTC. This sequence encodes CASSSAGLGFGNEQFF.